The rows below give T cell receptor beta chains drawn from one sample of a study of T cells in Graves' hyperthyroidism and ophthalmopathy. MiXCR, applied by TCRdb to the multiplex PCR reads, yields one record per CDR3 protein. The sample lists a few hundred thousand distinct CDR3 sequences; 12% to 15% were seen once. The sample consisted of blood. These receptors were taken from a middle-aged woman with Graves' hyperthyroidism. CDR3s include the opening cysteine and the closing phenylalanine or tryptophan. A D gene is named only where the DNA matches it firmly. Clone size, where shown, is once, few, many, or a class for clones that have expanded.

V gene	D gene	clone size	J gene	CDR3 protein	CDR3 DNA
TRBV27	NA	NA	TRBJ1-2	CASSPRGPEYGYTF	TGTGCCAGCAGTCCCCGGGGACCAGAATATGGCTACACCTTC
TRBV2	TRBD2	many	TRBJ2-5	CASSAEGREETQYF	TGTGCCAGCAGTGCCGAGGGGAGGGAAGAGACCCAGTACTTC
TRBV6-1	TRBD1	many	TRBJ2-4	CASSTGGGKNIQYF	TGTGCCAGCAGTACAGGGGGCGGAAAAAACATTCAGTACTTC
TRBV12-3/TRBV12-4	TRBD2	many	TRBJ2-1	CASSFVAGPSYNEQFF	TGTGCCAGCAGTTTCGTAGCGGGTCCCTCCTACAATGAGCAGTTCTTC
TRBV28	TRBD1	many	TRBJ2-2	CASSFLRSGTGLNTGELFF	TGTGCCAGCAGTTTCTTGAGGTCCGGGACAGGGTTGAACACCGGGGAGCTGTTTTTT
TRBV20-1	NA	few	TRBJ1-6	CSARSPESSYNSPLHF	TGCAGTGCTAGGTCGCCAGAAAGCTCCTATAATTCACCCCTCCACTTT
TRBV5-6	NA	few	TRBJ1-4	CASSLLAPGEKLFF	TGTGCCAGCAGCTTGCTGGCCCCGGGTGAAAAACTGTTTTTT
TRBV11-1	NA	many	TRBJ2-3	CASSLQGEGTDTQYF	TGTGCCAGCAGCTTGCAGGGGGAGGGCACAGATACGCAGTATTTT
TRBV28	NA	many	TRBJ2-2	CASSLWSDGELFF	TGTGCCAGCAGTTTATGGTCCGACGGGGAGCTGTTTTTT
TRBV6-6	NA	few	TRBJ2-7	CASSYSHQGWGEQYF	TGTGCCAGCAGTTACTCTCATCAGGGGTGGGGGGAGCAGTACTTC
TRBV2	TRBD1	NA	TRBJ2-7	CASIGTGAYEQYF	TGTGCCAGCATCGGGACAGGGGCGTACGAGCAGTACTTC
TRBV12-5	NA	NA	TRBJ1-5	CASGFDRTLGPQHF	TGTGCTAGTGGATTCGACAGGACCTTGGGGCCCCAGCATTTT
TRBV7-2	TRBD1	NA	TRBJ2-7	CASRLSKGQGAREQYF	TGTGCCAGCAGGCTTTCGAAGGGACAGGGGGCAAGGGAGCAGTACTTC
TRBV7-2	TRBD1	many	TRBJ2-7	CASSLGGGLYEQYF	TGTGCCAGCAGCTTAGGAGGGGGCCTCTACGAGCAGTACTTC
TRBV7-9	NA	NA	TRBJ2-1	CASSPRSGRNEQFF	TGTGCCAGCAGCCCTCGCAGCGGACGAAATGAGCAGTTCTTC
TRBV2	TRBD2	many	TRBJ2-5	CASRNGLAGVSETQYF	TGTGCCAGCAGGAATGGACTAGCGGGAGTTTCAGAGACCCAGTACTTC
TRBV11-1	NA	NA	TRBJ1-6	CASSWDNNSPLHF	TGTGCCAGCAGCTGGGACAATAATTCACCCCTCCACTTT
TRBV7-9	NA	many	TRBJ2-7	CASSEEQAPDYEQYF	TGTGCCAGCAGCGAAGAACAAGCTCCTGACTACGAGCAGTACTTC
TRBV5-6	NA	many	TRBJ2-1	CASSLWTREDNEQFF	TGTGCCAGCAGCTTGTGGACCAGAGAGGACAATGAGCAGTTCTTC
TRBV7-8	TRBD2	many	TRBJ2-7	CASSPGLAGGPTIYEQYF	TGTGCCAGCAGCCCGGGACTAGCGGGAGGGCCTACAATCTACGAGCAGTACTTC
TRBV3-1	NA	NA	TRBJ1-2	CASSQDTLGYGYTF	TGTGCCAGCAGCCAAGATACTCTGGGCTATGGCTACACCTTC
TRBV12-3/TRBV12-4	NA	many	TRBJ2-3	CASRESTTPFTQYF	TGTGCCAGCAGGGAATCGACGACCCCCTTCACGCAGTATTTT
TRBV7-8	TRBD1	many	TRBJ2-2	CASSQGAANTGELFF	TGTGCCAGCAGCCAGGGGGCGGCGAACACCGGGGAGCTGTTTTTT
TRBV28	NA	many	TRBJ1-2	CASSLFSQARNNYGYTF	TGTGCCAGCAGTTTATTCTCCCAAGCGAGGAATAACTATGGCTACACCTTC
TRBV29-1	TRBD2	many	TRBJ2-1	CSVVVAQRELYNEQFF	TGCAGCGTTGTTGTGGCCCAGCGGGAGTTATACAATGAGCAGTTCTTC
TRBV20-1	NA	NA	TRBJ1-2	CSARSRGVYGYTF	TGCAGTGCTAGATCCAGGGGTGTCTATGGCTACACCTTC
TRBV15	NA	NA	TRBJ2-1	CATSGPTGNEQFF	TGTGCCACCAGCGGTCCTACAGGGAATGAGCAGTTCTTC
TRBV28	NA	few	TRBJ1-5	CASSFAFQPQHF	TGTGCCAGCAGTTTCGCGTTCCAGCCCCAGCATTTT
TRBV6-1	NA	many	TRBJ1-6	CASNSANFNSPLHF	TGTGCCAGCAACTCGGCCAACTTTAATTCACCCCTCCACTTT
TRBV6-1	TRBD1	NA	TRBJ1-2	CASSDDRVPYGYTF	TGTGCCAGCAGTGACGACAGGGTACCCTATGGCTACACCTTC
TRBV3-1	TRBD2	NA	TRBJ2-7	CASSQDFPGLGNEQYF	TGTGCCAGCAGCCAAGATTTTCCGGGACTAGGGAACGAGCAGTACTTC
TRBV20-1	NA	NA	TRBJ2-7	CSARDGGGPGFGSYEQYF	TGCAGTGCTAGGGACGGCGGGGGCCCTGGGTTTGGCTCCTACGAGCAGTACTTC
TRBV10-1	NA	many	TRBJ2-7	CASSRGGTASYEQYF	TGCGCCAGCAGCCGTGGGGGAACAGCGTCCTACGAGCAGTACTTC
TRBV6-1	NA	many	TRBJ1-4	CASSYVRVTNEKLFF	TGTGCCAGCAGTTACGTCAGGGTGACTAATGAAAAACTGTTTTTT
TRBV5-1	NA	few	TRBJ2-5	CASSLGRESETQYF	TGCGCCAGCAGCTTGGGACGGGAGTCTGAGACCCAGTACTTC
TRBV6-1	TRBD1	many	TRBJ2-7	CASSRPSKGQGAYEQYF	TGTGCCAGCAGTCGTCCCAGCAAGGGACAGGGGGCCTACGAGCAGTACTTC
TRBV7-9	NA	few	TRBJ1-3	CASKTGTGNTIYF	TGTGCCAGCAAGACGGGTACAGGAAACACCATATATTTT
TRBV20-1	NA	many	TRBJ1-4	CSAPMGATNEKLFF	TGCAGTGCTCCGATGGGTGCAACTAATGAAAAACTGTTTTTT
TRBV27	TRBD1	many	TRBJ2-7	CASSLGPPRTGFKNEQYF	TGTGCCAGCAGTTTAGGTCCCCCTCGGACAGGGTTTAAGAACGAGCAGTACTTC
TRBV18	TRBD2	many	TRBJ2-1	CASSPFLAGRYNEQFF	TGTGCCAGCTCACCATTCCTAGCGGGTAGATACAATGAGCAGTTCTTC
TRBV19	NA	NA	TRBJ1-2	CASSMTGASNGYTF	TGTGCCAGTAGTATGACCGGGGCCTCTAATGGCTACACCTTC
TRBV11-2	NA	many	TRBJ1-1	CASSLGAGTEAFF	TGTGCCAGCAGCTTAGGGGCTGGCACTGAAGCTTTCTTT
TRBV7-2	NA	few	TRBJ1-5	CASSPLVGGGNQPQHF	TGTGCCAGCAGCCCACTTGTCGGGGGCGGGAATCAGCCCCAGCATTTT
TRBV20-1	NA	NA	TRBJ2-5	CSAVRTSKETQYF	TGCAGTGCCGTGCGAACTAGTAAAGAGACCCAGTACTTC
TRBV11-2	NA	NA	TRBJ2-3	CASSFVTLSTDTQYF	TGTGCCAGCAGCTTTGTGACACTTAGCACAGATACGCAGTATTTT
TRBV4-1	NA	few	TRBJ2-7	CASSQGRDPYEQYF	TGCGCCAGCAGCCAAGGAAGGGACCCCTACGAGCAGTACTTC
TRBV9	NA	NA	TRBJ2-7	CASSDPLTYEQYF	TGTGCCAGCAGCGACCCCTTGACCTACGAGCAGTACTTC
TRBV5-1	TRBD2	few	TRBJ2-5	CASSIGLVAGQETQYF	TGCGCCAGCAGCATAGGACTAGTGGCGGGCCAAGAGACCCAGTACTTC
TRBV20-1	NA	NA	TRBJ2-2	CSAKMWTLGTGELFF	TGCAGTGCGAAAATGTGGACATTGGGGACCGGGGAGCTGTTTTTT
TRBV6-4	TRBD2	many	TRBJ2-3	CASSDKAGGTDTQYF	TGTGCCAGCAGTGACAAGGCGGGAGGCACAGATACGCAGTATTTT
TRBV11-2	NA	many	TRBJ2-1	CASSYGRIGNEQFF	TGTGCCAGCAGCTATGGACGGATTGGAAATGAGCAGTTCTTC